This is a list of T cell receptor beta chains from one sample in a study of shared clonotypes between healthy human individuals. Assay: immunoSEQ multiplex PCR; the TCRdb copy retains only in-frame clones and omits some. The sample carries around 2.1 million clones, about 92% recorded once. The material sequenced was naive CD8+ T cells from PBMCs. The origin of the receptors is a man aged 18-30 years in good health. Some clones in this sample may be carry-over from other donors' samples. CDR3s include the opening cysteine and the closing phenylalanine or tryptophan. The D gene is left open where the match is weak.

CDR3 protein: CASSPTGDYPNEQFF
D gene: TRBD2
V gene: TRBV5-6
J gene: TRBJ2-1

CDR3 protein: CASSVGGSVYEQYF
D gene: TRBD2
V gene: TRBV9
J gene: TRBJ2-7

CDR3 protein: CASSVSHKTGGGGNEQFF
D gene: TRBD2
V gene: TRBV9
J gene: TRBJ2-1

CDR3 protein: CASSLRDGRFYGYTF
D gene: -
V gene: TRBV27
J gene: TRBJ1-2

CDR3 protein: CASSWDGRYTF
D gene: -
V gene: TRBV7-8
J gene: TRBJ1-2

CDR3 protein: CASSQVGLLGQGAPMNTEAFF
D gene: TRBD1
V gene: TRBV4-3
J gene: TRBJ1-1

CDR3 protein: CSVWGTDNTGELFF
D gene: TRBD1
V gene: TRBV29-1
J gene: TRBJ2-2

CDR3 protein: CASRPRTESSYNEQFF
D gene: -
V gene: TRBV5-1
J gene: TRBJ2-1

CDR3 protein: CASSQIRAGGSYNEQFF
D gene: -
V gene: TRBV4-3
J gene: TRBJ2-1

CDR3 protein: CSVRLAGGPYEQYF
D gene: TRBD2
V gene: TRBV29-1
J gene: TRBJ2-7

CDR3 protein: CSARDRGNYGYTF
D gene: TRBD1
V gene: TRBV29-1
J gene: TRBJ1-2

CDR3 protein: CASSTGEWSRDTQYF
D gene: TRBD1
V gene: TRBV9
J gene: TRBJ2-3

CDR3 protein: CASSVLGNPNTGELFF
D gene: -
V gene: TRBV9
J gene: TRBJ2-2

CDR3 protein: CASSIGTGYTGELFF
D gene: -
V gene: TRBV19
J gene: TRBJ2-2

CDR3 protein: CASRLTDTQYF
D gene: -
V gene: TRBV27
J gene: TRBJ2-3

CDR3 protein: CASTNSPREGAYEQYF
D gene: -
V gene: TRBV28
J gene: TRBJ2-7

CDR3 protein: CASRENGTSGGETQYF
D gene: TRBD2
V gene: TRBV7-9
J gene: TRBJ2-5

CDR3 protein: CASSLGTGNTGELFF
D gene: TRBD1
V gene: TRBV7-6
J gene: TRBJ2-2

CDR3 protein: CASSQDVWGASNTEAFF
D gene: -
V gene: TRBV4-3
J gene: TRBJ1-1

CDR3 protein: CASSRTGGILRDGELFF
D gene: TRBD1
V gene: TRBV5-4
J gene: TRBJ2-2

CDR3 protein: CASSQNPPSYSGANVLTF
D gene: -
V gene: TRBV14
J gene: TRBJ2-6

CDR3 protein: CASSQDWSLSEKLFF
D gene: -
V gene: TRBV4-3
J gene: TRBJ1-4

CDR3 protein: CASSPDLSSYNEQFF
D gene: -
V gene: TRBV9
J gene: TRBJ2-1

CDR3 protein: CASSVADQPQHF
D gene: -
V gene: TRBV9
J gene: TRBJ1-5

CDR3 protein: CASSEWSGDFGYTF
D gene: -
V gene: TRBV6-1
J gene: TRBJ1-2

CDR3 protein: CAISESTVTGANVLTF
D gene: -
V gene: TRBV10-3
J gene: TRBJ2-6

CDR3 protein: CASSGYEQYF
D gene: -
V gene: TRBV10-2
J gene: TRBJ2-7

CDR3 protein: CASSKGTGQWETQYF
D gene: TRBD1
V gene: TRBV11-2
J gene: TRBJ2-5

CDR3 protein: CASSFSAKNIQYF
D gene: -
V gene: TRBV27
J gene: TRBJ2-4

CDR3 protein: CASSLYPRATVGTGELFF
D gene: -
V gene: TRBV11-2
J gene: TRBJ2-2

CDR3 protein: CASSSKGGGMNTEAFF
D gene: TRBD1
V gene: TRBV7-9
J gene: TRBJ1-1

CDR3 protein: CASSFRQGNQPQHF
D gene: -
V gene: TRBV5-8
J gene: TRBJ1-5

CDR3 protein: CASSSDQDLYEQYF
D gene: -
V gene: TRBV13
J gene: TRBJ2-7

CDR3 protein: CASSFGRDRASYEQYF
D gene: TRBD1
V gene: TRBV5-4
J gene: TRBJ2-7

CDR3 protein: CTSSLSYQKRLAGVGYEQYF
D gene: -
V gene: TRBV1
J gene: TRBJ2-7

CDR3 protein: CASSVGRPGDIQYF
D gene: TRBD2
V gene: TRBV9
J gene: TRBJ2-4

CDR3 protein: CASSLGGGAFAYEQYF
D gene: TRBD2
V gene: TRBV7-9
J gene: TRBJ2-7

CDR3 protein: CASSTGVPGKAPKIPYEQYF
D gene: -
V gene: TRBV14
J gene: TRBJ2-7

CDR3 protein: CASSNLQGQETQYF
D gene: -
V gene: TRBV5-1
J gene: TRBJ2-5

CDR3 protein: CASSPAGKNTEAFF
D gene: -
V gene: TRBV19
J gene: TRBJ1-1

CDR3 protein: CASNQAGGTDTQYF
D gene: TRBD2
V gene: TRBV9
J gene: TRBJ2-3

CDR3 protein: CASSLVDRGLEKLFF
D gene: TRBD1
V gene: TRBV7-9
J gene: TRBJ1-4

CDR3 protein: CASSLPPTRDLFF
D gene: -
V gene: TRBV7-2
J gene: TRBJ2-2

CDR3 protein: CASSHSSYEQYF
D gene: -
V gene: TRBV5-5
J gene: TRBJ2-7

CDR3 protein: CASSPSLAGTQYF
D gene: TRBD2
V gene: TRBV6-5
J gene: TRBJ2-5

CDR3 protein: CASSQGQGAIYGYTF
D gene: TRBD1
V gene: TRBV7-9
J gene: TRBJ1-2

CDR3 protein: CSAFKGGGYTF
D gene: -
V gene: TRBV20-1
J gene: TRBJ1-2

CDR3 protein: CAISDPGQTPSYGYTF
D gene: TRBD1
V gene: TRBV10-3
J gene: TRBJ1-2

CDR3 protein: CASSQDSGTGANVLTF
D gene: -
V gene: TRBV4-3
J gene: TRBJ2-6

CDR3 protein: CASSPQMGRAYGYTF
D gene: -
V gene: TRBV4-1
J gene: TRBJ1-2

CDR3 protein: CASSQVPGGDIQYF
D gene: -
V gene: TRBV4-3
J gene: TRBJ2-4